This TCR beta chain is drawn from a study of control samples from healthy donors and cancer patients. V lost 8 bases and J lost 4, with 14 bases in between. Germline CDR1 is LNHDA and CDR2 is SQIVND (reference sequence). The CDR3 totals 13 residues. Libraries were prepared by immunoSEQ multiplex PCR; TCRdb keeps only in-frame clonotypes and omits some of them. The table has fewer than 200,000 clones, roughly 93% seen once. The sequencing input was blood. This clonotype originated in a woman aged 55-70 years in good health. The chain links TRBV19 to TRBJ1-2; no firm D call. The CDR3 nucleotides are TGTGCCAGTGTGGGCACGAACCCCTATGGCTACACCTTC. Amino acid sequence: CASVGTNPYGYTF.